The rows below give T cell receptor beta chains drawn from one sample of a study of regulatory T cells in long-lasting Graves disease. Using its own MiXCR run on the multiplex PCR reads, TCRdb lists one record per CDR3 protein. The repertoire holds 400,000 to 500,000 distinct CDR3 sequences, over 15% seen once, with about 11% in the top ten. The same sample was also studied in work on T cells in Graves' hyperthyroidism and ophthalmopathy.

Here the sequenced sample was peripheral blood mononuclear cells (PBMCs), taken at new diagnosis, from a patient treated with antithyroid drugs. The receptors here all came from a woman younger than 45 with Graves disease. CDR3s include the opening cysteine and the closing phenylalanine or tryptophan. D genes are given only for firm matches. Clone size is shown for a subset of rows, as once, few, many or a class of expanded clone.

>.|TRBV20-1|TRBJ1-3|.
TGCAGTGCTACCTCAGACTCTGGAAACACCATATATTTT
CSATSDSGNTIYF
>.|TRBV20-1|TRBJ2-1|.
TGCAGTGTTAGAAGTGGCGCTGGTGAGCAGTCCTTC
CSVRSGAGEQSF
>TRBD1|TRBV28|TRBJ2-7|many
TGTGCCAGCAGCTCCCACAGGGGAAAAGGCGAGCAGTACTTC
CASSSHRGKGEQYF
>.|TRBV6-2/TRBV6-3|TRBJ2-7|.
TGTGCCAGCAGTTACTCGTGGGGGCTAAGGGTTTACGAGCAGTACTTC
CASSYSWGLRVYEQYF
>.|TRBV10-3|TRBJ1-1|many
TGTGCCATCAGTGTAACGGGCGGCACTGAAGCTTTCTTT
CAISVTGGTEAFF
>.|TRBV2|TRBJ2-1|few
TGTGCCAGCACCCCCCGTGACCCATCATACAATGAGCAGTTCTTC
CASTPRDPSYNEQFF
>.|TRBV9|TRBJ2-7|.
TGTGCCAGCAGCGTAGGGGACCACGAGCAGTACTTC
CASSVGDHEQYF
>.|TRBV7-8|TRBJ1-4|many
TGTGCCAGCAGCTTACGTAGGGCAGGGGAAAGGGAGCGTAATGAAAAACTGTTTTTT
CASSLRRAGERERNEKLFF
>TRBD2|TRBV28|TRBJ2-7|many
TGTGCCAGCAGTTTCGTGGGGGAGGGAACCTACGAGCAGTACTTC
CASSFVGEGTYEQYF
>.|TRBV28|TRBJ1-4|few
TGTGCCAGCAGAACAGGGTCGAGAGAAAAACTGTTTTTT
CASRTGSREKLFF
>TRBD1|TRBV30|TRBJ2-7|many
TGTGCCTGGAGTGAAAACCAGGGGGCTTACGAGCAGTACTTC
CAWSENQGAYEQYF
>.|TRBV12-3/TRBV12-4|TRBJ1-4|many
TGTGCCAGCAGTAAACAAGTGGCAACTAATGAAAAACTGTTTTTT
CASSKQVATNEKLFF
>.|TRBV7-3|TRBJ1-2|.
TGTGCCAGCAGCCTCGGGGGGGGTGTATATGGCTACACCTTC
CASSLGGGVYGYTF
>.|TRBV18|TRBJ1-4|many
TGTGCCAGCTCTCAACAAAGCGGTGGTGGTGAAAAACTGTTTTTT
CASSQQSGGGEKLFF
>.|TRBV6-2/TRBV6-3|TRBJ2-1|.
TGTGCCAGCAGAGTGCAGGGGAACAATGAGCAGTTCTTC
CASRVQGNNEQFF
>.|TRBV2|TRBJ2-6|.
TGTGCCAGCGGGGTGGGGGACTCTGGGGCCAACGTCCTGACTTTC
CASGVGDSGANVLTF
>.|TRBV11-2|TRBJ2-7|many
TGTGCCAGCAGCCCCCGACGGAGGGGGGTGGGGCACGAGCAGTACTTC
CASSPRRRGVGHEQYF
>TRBD1|TRBV12-3/TRBV12-4|TRBJ2-7|few
TGTGCCAGCAGAGACACGGACAGGATTTTTGGGGAGCAGTACTTC
CASRDTDRIFGEQYF
>.|TRBV10-3|TRBJ1-4|few
TGTGCCATCAGTGATGGGGGAGCGGCAACTAATGAAAAACTGTTTTTT
CAISDGGAATNEKLFF
>.|TRBV10-3|TRBJ2-1|.
TGTGCCACCAAAGGCCACAATGAGCAGTTCTTC
CATKGHNEQFF
>.|TRBV28|TRBJ2-7|many
TGTGCCAGCAGTACTACGACTAGCTCCTACGAGCAGTACTTC
CASSTTTSSYEQYF
>.|TRBV20-1|TRBJ1-4|few
TGCAGTGCTAGAACTATGATCGGGGAAAAACTGTTTTTT
CSARTMIGEKLFF
>TRBD1|TRBV20-1|TRBJ1-5|many
TGCAGTGCTAGAGCCACTCAGGACAGGGGGAGCAATCAGCCCCAGCATTTT
CSARATQDRGSNQPQHF
>.|TRBV10-3|TRBJ2-1|.
TGTGCCACCGCGGGACAGTGGGACAATGAGCAGTTCTTC
CATAGQWDNEQFF
>TRBD1|TRBV5-1|TRBJ2-2|.
TGCGCCAGCAGCTCCTCCGGGACAGGGGCAGAGACCGGGGAGCTGTTTTTT
CASSSSGTGAETGELFF
>.|TRBV18|TRBJ1-3|many
TGTGCCAGCTCACCAATTGATGGACGGGGGAGCTCTGGAAACACCATATATTTT
CASSPIDGRGSSGNTIYF
>.|TRBV19|TRBJ2-1|few
TGTGCCAGTAGTCTGGGGAAGAGCTCCTACAATGAGCAGTTCTTC
CASSLGKSSYNEQFF
>.|TRBV7-3|TRBJ2-3|many
TGTGCCAGCAGCTTATACCCAGGGAATACGCAGTATTTT
CASSLYPGNTQYF
>.|TRBV13|TRBJ2-5|many
TGTGCCAGCAGCTTAGTAGCTGTGGAGACCCAGTACTTC
CASSLVAVETQYF
>TRBD1|TRBV11-2|TRBJ2-7|many
TGTGCCAGCAGCTTGGGACAGGTCGGGAACGAGCAGTACTTC
CASSLGQVGNEQYF
>TRBD1|TRBV30|TRBJ1-5|.
TGTGCCTGGAGCCCGGGACAGGGAAATCAGCCCCAGCATTTT
CAWSPGQGNQPQHF
>.|TRBV29-1|TRBJ2-2|.
TGCAGCGTTGGAGGGTCAGCGAACACCGGGGAGCTGTTTTTT
CSVGGSANTGELFF
>.|TRBV15|TRBJ2-7|many
TGTGCCACCAGCAGAGAGGGGGCGTCCTCATACGAGCAGTACTTC
CATSREGASSYEQYF
>.|TRBV4-2|TRBJ2-3|many
TGTGCCAGCAGCCAAAACATAGCAGCCGCGGAGGCAGATACGCAGTATTTT
CASSQNIAAAEADTQYF
>.|TRBV6-5|TRBJ1-2|many
TGTGCCAGCAGTTACTCCAGGGGATTTGGCTACACCTTC
CASSYSRGFGYTF
>.|TRBV12-3/TRBV12-4|TRBJ2-2|many
TGTGCCAGCGGGGGGGGGGCCGACGCGAACACCGGGGAGCTGTTTTTT
CASGGGADANTGELFF
>.|TRBV11-1|TRBJ2-7|.
TGTGCCAGCAGCTTGGGACGAGCGGGACACTACGAGCAGTACTTC
CASSLGRAGHYEQYF
>TRBD1|TRBV12-5|TRBJ2-1|many
TGTGCTAGTGGTTTGGTGACAGGGGGCTCCTACAATGAGCAGTTCTTC
CASGLVTGGSYNEQFF
>TRBD2|TRBV6-5|TRBJ2-7|many
TGTGCCAGCAGTTACCCGGGACTAGCGGGATACGAGCAGTACTTC
CASSYPGLAGYEQYF
>TRBD1|TRBV4-1|TRBJ1-1|many
TGCGCCAGCAGCCAGGGCCGGACAGGGAGTGTGGAAGCTTTCTTT
CASSQGRTGSVEAFF
>.|TRBV28|TRBJ1-6|few
TGTGCCAGCAGTAAACGGGCGGATTCACCCCTCCACTTT
CASSKRADSPLHF
>TRBD1|TRBV28|TRBJ2-5|few
TGTGCCAGCAGTAAAACACGGACAGGGCGGGGAGAGACCCAGTACTTC
CASSKTRTGRGETQYF
>.|TRBV6-1|TRBJ2-7|few
TGTGCCAGCAGTGAAGCGGGAAGAGGCGAGCAGTACTTC
CASSEAGRGEQYF